The clone carrying this TCR beta chain showed up just a few times. Its cognate antigen is unknown. This sample is part of a study of beta chain features in type 1 diabetes. Study as a whole: Patients looked much like healthy donors when it came to age, gender and cell yields. Findings and limits, study-wide: PCR might show a preference for shorter templates, equally across patients and controls.

Expressed TCRB transcripts were sequenced, since all the RNA that had been isolated was reverse transcribed. Assay: immunoSEQ multiplex PCR; the TCRdb copy retains only in-frame clones and omits some. Here the sample spans about 930,000 clones, about a sixth being singletons. This CDR3 comprises 18 residues. Germline CDR1 reads MDHEN; CDR2 reads SYDVKM. Between the trimmed V and J ends, which lost 6 bases and 0 bases, there was a span of 18 bases. The chain has TRBV28 and TRBJ2-6; the D gene is possibly TRBD1 (6 bases). The source is a woman aged 18 to 35 in good health. The material sequenced was naive CD4+ T cells from blood. Written as DNA, the CDR3 is TGTGCCAGCAGCCCACCTCTACTACAGGGCTCTGGGGCCAACGTCCTGACTTTC. Amino acids: CASSPPLLQGSGANVLTF.